One and the same sample provided the 5 T cell receptor beta chains below, sequenced in a study of T-cell memory formation after mild COVID-19. Each CDR3 protein gets one entry after TCRdb re-called the 5' RACE reads with MiXCR. The sample yields a few hundred thousand distinct CDR3 sequences, 16% seen once. The sample taken for sequencing was PBMCs or a T cell subset sorted from them (not recorded which). The receptors stem from a man aged 18 to 30 who had mild COVID-19 (a few samples of this study predate the infection). Cell type and time point are not known.

The J gene is TRBJ2-1, the V gene TRBV4-1; 8 nucleotides align to TRBD2. Per germline, CDR1 MGHRA and CDR2 YSYEKL. The J segment lost 6 bases and the V segment lost 1 base, leaving 8 bases of the junction unmatched. The CDR3 loop spans 16 amino acids. CDR3 sequence: CASSQVSSGGGNEQFF. CDR3 nucleotide sequence: TGCGCCAGCAGCCAAGTGTCGAGCGGGGGAGGCAATGAGCAGTTCTTC.

Ten or more counts support this clonotype. The chain has TRBV11-2 and TRBJ2-7; the D gene is possibly TRBD2 (5 bases). Germline values: CDR1 SGHAT, CDR2 FQNNGV. This CDR3 is built from 13 residues. V was cut by 4 bases and J by 7 bases, with 14 bases left in between. DNA for the CDR3: TGTGCCAGCAGCTCGTCCGGGGTGGGAGAGCAGTACGTC. Its translation is CASSSSGVGEQYV.

Only a few counts were recorded for this clonotype. V is TRBV11-2 and J is TRBJ2-1; the D gene could be TRBD1 or TRBD2 (5 bases each). This CDR3 contains 16 residues. V lost 3 bases and J 4 bases, leaving 16 bases between the germline ends. Germline lookup yields CDR1 SGHAT and CDR2 FQNNGV. Written as DNA, the CDR3 is TGTGCCAGCAGCTTCGGGGCCGAGCCCCGGTACAATGAGCAGTTCTTC. Translated: CASSFGAEPRYNEQFF.

CDR3 bases: TGTGCCAGCAGCTTAAGGTTAAACCCGCAGTATTTT. It encodes CASSLRLNPQYF. The genes are TRBV7-9 and TRBJ2-3, with D hard to call. The V gene lost 2 bases and the J gene lost 10 bases, with 10 bases spanning the gap. The germline gives CDR1 SEHNR, CDR2 FQNEAQ (reference sequence). The CDR3 length is 12 residues.

This clonotype was detected ten times or more. J is TRBJ2-5 and V is TRBV6-5; D unclear. V lost 4 bases to trimming and J lost 0 bases, with 12 bases between them. The CDR3 runs to 15 residues. Germline CDR1 and CDR2: MNHEY and SVGAGI. This CDR3 reads CASSLAATYQETQYF. The CDR3 region has the DNA TGTGCCAGCAGTTTGGCTGCGACGTACCAAGAGACCCAGTACTTC.